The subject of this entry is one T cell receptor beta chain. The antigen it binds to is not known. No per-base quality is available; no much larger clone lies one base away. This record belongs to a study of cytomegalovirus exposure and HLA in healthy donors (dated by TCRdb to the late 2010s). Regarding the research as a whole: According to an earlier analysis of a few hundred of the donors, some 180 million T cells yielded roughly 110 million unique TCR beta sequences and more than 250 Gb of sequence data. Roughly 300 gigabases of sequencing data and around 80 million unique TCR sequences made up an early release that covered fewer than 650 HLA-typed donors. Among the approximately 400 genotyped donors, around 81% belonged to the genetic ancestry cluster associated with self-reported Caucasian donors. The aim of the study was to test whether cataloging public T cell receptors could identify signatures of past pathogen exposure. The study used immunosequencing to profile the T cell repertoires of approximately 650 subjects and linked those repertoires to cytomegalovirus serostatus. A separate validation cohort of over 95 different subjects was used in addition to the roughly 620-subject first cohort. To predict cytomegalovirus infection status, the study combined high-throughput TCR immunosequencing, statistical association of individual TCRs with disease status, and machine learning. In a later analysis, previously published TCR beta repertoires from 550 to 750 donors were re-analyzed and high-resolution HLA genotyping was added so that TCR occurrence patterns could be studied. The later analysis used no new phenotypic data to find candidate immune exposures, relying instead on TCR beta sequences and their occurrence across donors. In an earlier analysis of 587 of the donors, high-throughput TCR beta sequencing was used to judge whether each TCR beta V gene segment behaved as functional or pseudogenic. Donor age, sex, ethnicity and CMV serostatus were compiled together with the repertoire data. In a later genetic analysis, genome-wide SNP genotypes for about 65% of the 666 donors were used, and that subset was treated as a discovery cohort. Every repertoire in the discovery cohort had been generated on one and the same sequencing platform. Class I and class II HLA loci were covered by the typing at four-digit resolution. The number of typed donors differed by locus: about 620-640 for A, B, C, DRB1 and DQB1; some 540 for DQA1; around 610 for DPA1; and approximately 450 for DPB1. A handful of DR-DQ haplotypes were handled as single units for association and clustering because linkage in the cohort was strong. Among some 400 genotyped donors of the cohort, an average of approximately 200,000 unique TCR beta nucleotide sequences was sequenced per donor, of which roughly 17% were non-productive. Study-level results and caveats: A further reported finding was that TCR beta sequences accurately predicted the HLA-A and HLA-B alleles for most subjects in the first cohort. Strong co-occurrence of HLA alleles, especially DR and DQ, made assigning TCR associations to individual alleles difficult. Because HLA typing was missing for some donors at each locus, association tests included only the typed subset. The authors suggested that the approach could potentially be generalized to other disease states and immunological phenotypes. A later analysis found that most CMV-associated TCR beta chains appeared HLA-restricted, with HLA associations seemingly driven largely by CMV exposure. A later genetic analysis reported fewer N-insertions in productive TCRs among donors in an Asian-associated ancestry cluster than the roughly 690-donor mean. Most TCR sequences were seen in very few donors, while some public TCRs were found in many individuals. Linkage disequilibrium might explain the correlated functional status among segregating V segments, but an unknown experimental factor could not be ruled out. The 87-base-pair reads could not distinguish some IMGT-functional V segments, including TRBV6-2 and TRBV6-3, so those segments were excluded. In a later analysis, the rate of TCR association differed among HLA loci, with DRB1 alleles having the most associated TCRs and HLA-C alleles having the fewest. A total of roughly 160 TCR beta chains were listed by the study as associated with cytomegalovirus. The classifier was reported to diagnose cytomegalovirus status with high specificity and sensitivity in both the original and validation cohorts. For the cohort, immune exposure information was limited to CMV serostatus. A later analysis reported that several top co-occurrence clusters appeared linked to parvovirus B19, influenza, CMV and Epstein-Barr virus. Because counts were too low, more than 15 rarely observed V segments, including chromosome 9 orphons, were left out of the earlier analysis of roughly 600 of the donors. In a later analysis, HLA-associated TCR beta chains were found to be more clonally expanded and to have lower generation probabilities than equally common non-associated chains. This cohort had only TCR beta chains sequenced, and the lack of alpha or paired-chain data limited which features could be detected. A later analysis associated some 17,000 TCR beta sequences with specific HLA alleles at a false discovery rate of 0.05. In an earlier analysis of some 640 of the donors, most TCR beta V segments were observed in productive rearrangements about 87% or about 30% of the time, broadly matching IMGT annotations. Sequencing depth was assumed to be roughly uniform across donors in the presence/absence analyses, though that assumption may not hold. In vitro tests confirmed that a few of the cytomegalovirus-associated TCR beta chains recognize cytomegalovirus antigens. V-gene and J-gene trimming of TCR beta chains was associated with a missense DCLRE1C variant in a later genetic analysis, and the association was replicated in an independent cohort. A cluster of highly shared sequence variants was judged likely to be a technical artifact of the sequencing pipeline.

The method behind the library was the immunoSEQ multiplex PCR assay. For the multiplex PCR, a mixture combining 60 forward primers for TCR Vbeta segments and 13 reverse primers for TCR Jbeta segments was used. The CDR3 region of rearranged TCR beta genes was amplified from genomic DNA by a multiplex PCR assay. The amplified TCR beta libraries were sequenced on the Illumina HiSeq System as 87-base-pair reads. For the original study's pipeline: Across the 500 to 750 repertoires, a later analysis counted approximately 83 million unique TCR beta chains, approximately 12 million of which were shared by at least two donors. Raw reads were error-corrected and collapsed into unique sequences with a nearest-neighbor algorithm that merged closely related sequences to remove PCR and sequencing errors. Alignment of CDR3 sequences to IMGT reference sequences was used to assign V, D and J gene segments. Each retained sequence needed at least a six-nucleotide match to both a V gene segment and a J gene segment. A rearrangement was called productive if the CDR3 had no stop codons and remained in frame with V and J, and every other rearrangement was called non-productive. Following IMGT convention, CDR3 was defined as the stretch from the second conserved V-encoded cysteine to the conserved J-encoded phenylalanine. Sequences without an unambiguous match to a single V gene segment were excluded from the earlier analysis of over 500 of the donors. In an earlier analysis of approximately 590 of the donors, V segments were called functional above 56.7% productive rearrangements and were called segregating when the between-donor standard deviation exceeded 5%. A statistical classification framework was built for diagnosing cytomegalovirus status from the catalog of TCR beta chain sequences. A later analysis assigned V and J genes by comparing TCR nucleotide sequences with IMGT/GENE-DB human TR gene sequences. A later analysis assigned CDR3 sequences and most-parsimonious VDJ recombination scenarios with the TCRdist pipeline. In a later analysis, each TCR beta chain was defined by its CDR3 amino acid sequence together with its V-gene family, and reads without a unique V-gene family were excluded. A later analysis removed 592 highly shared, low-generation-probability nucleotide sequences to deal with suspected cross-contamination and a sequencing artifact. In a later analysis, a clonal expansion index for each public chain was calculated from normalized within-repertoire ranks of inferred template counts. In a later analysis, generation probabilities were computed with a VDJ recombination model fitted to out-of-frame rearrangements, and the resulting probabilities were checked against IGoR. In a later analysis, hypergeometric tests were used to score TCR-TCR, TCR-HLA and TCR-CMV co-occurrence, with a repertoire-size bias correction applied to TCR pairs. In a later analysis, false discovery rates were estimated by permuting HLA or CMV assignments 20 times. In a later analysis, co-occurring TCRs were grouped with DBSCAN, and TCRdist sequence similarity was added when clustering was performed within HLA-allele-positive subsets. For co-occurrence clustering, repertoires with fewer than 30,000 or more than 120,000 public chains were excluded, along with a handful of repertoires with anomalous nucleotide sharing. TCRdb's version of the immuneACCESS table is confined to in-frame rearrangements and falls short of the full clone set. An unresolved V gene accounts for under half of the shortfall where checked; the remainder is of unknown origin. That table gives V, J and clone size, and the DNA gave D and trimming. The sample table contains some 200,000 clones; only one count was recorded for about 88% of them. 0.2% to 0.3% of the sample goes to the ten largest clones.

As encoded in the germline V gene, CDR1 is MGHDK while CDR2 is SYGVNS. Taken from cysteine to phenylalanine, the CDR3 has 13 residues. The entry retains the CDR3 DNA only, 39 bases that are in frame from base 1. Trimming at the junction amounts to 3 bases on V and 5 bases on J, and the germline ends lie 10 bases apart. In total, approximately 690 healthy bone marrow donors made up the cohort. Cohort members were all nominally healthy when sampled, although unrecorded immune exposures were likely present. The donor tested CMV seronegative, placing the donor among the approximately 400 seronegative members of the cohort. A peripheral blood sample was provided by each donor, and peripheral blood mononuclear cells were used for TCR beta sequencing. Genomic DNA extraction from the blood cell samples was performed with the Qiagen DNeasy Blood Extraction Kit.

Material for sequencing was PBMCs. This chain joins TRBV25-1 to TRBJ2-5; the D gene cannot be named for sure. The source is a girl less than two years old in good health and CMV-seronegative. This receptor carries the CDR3 CASSDPTLETQYF. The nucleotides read TGTGCCAGCAGTGATCCCACATTGGAGACCCAGTACTTC.